Below, 30 T cell receptor beta chains from the same sample are listed, as sequenced in a study of blood T cell repertoires in COVID-19. Method: immunoSEQ multiplex PCR; TCRdb's copy keeps in-frame clones and lacks some. This table has around 270,000 clones, about 87% appearing once. Sequencing input: peripheral blood. The source is a woman aged 55-70 years with COVID-19, enrolled during active disease.

The CDR3 is CASSQDWRQGIHEQYF. For the CDR3, the DNA is TGCGCCAGCAGCCAAGATTGGCGACAGGGAATTCACGAGCAGTACTTC. The chain employs TRBV4-3 and TRBJ2-7; TRBD1 matches at 7 bases. V shed 0 bases and J 5 bases; nucleotides not matched to a gene: 10. This CDR3 spans 16 amino acids. Germline assignment: CDR1 LGHNA and CDR2 YSLEER.

The CDR3 DNA reads TGCGCCAGCAGCCCAACCGGGACAGACTACAATGAGCAGTTCTTC. Residues: CASSPTGTDYNEQFF. The rearrangement links TRBV5-1 to TRBJ2-1; TRBD1 matches at 7 bases. In germline, CDR1 is SGHRS, CDR2 YFSETQ. The CDR3 loop spans 15 amino acids. The V gene end was trimmed by 4 bases and the J gene end by 3 bases; junction bases not matched to a gene: 7.

The chain couples TRBV15 to TRBJ2-3, with 10 positions matching TRBD2. Germline lookup yields CDR1 LNHNV and CDR2 YYDKDF (reference sequence). CDR3 length: 17 residues. The junction had 5 bases not matched to a gene; V was cut back by 0 bases and J by 2 bases. Here the CDR3 DNA reads TGTGCCACCAGCAGAGATGCGACTAGCGGGTTCACAGATACGCAGTATTTT. Amino acid sequence: CATSRDATSGFTDTQYF.

This clone was picked up a small number of times. CDR3 residues: CASSLVASGSSYEQYF. CDR3 sequence (DNA): TGTGCCAGCAGCTTAGTGGCTAGCGGGAGCTCCTACGAGCAGTACTTC. V usage is TRBV7-9 and J usage is TRBJ2-7, with 10 bases matching TRBD2. CDR3 length: 16 amino acids. Per the germline V gene, CDR1 is SEHNR and CDR2 is FQNEAQ (reference sequence). J gave up 0 bases and V 1 base, and 3 bases lay outside the gene matches.

The rearrangement joins TRBV28 to TRBJ2-1, with D tentatively TRBD2 (6 bases). Germline V gene data show CDR1 as MDHEN and CDR2 as SYDVKM. This CDR3 is 17 amino acids long. V was cut by 4 bases and J by 0 bases, with 16 bases left in between. The CDR3 region has the DNA TGTGCCAGCAGTTCGCCGTCCGCGGGAAGCTCCTACAATGAGCAGTTCTTC. It translates to CASSSPSAGSSYNEQFF.

The chain carries TRBV29-1 and TRBJ2-5; 8 bases are shared with TRBD1. Germline values: CDR1 SQVTM, CDR2 ANQGSEA. The J segment lost 1 base and the V segment lost 6 bases, leaving 7 bases of the junction unmatched. This CDR3 spans 14 amino acids. The CDR3 region is CSVAGTGLQETQYF. The CDR3 nucleotides read TGCAGCGTCGCCGGGACAGGCCTCCAAGAGACCCAGTACTTC.

This rearrangement joins TRBV7-8 to TRBJ2-1; 14 bases are shared with TRBD2. Germline CDR1 SGHVS, CDR2 FQNEAQ. There are 15 residues in the CDR3. V shed 5 bases, J shed 9 bases, and the junction held 6 bases outside the gene matches. CDR3: CASSPGLAGVFEQFF. Here the CDR3 DNA reads TGTGCCAGCAGCCCGGGACTAGCGGGAGTTTTTGAGCAGTTCTTC.

This chain joins TRBV5-8 and TRBJ2-4; D remains ambiguous. Germline V gene lookup returns CDR1 SGHTS and CDR2 YDEGEE. The V and J ends lost 6 bases and 4 bases respectively, with 14 bases between them. This CDR3 is built from 14 residues. The CDR3 DNA is TGTGCCAGCACCCCCCGCGGAAGGAAAAACATTCAGTACTTC. Its translation: CASTPRGRKNIQYF. The full variable domain, rest sourced from reference TRBV5-8 and TRBJ2-4, is EAGVTQSPTHLIKTRGQQATLRCSPISGHTSVYWYQQALGLGLQFLLWYDEGEERNRGNFPPRFSGRQFPNYSSELNVNALELEDSALYLCASTPRGRKNIQYFGAGTRLSVL.

The chain combines TRBV4-3 with TRBJ1-2; D is possibly TRBD1 (5 bases). The CDR3 loop spans 14 amino acids. CDR1 and CDR2 (germline): LGHNA, YSLEER. V lost 1 base, J lost 8 bases, and 14 bases lay in between. In nucleotides, the CDR3 is TGCGCCAGCAGCCAAGTGATAGGGGCGACGGGCTACACCTTC. It encodes CASSQVIGATGYTF.

The chain is built from TRBV5-1 and TRBJ1-4; no reliable D call. V shed 4 bases and J shed 1 base, with 8 bases lying between them. CDR3 length equals 14 residues. Germline values: CDR1 SGHRS, CDR2 YFSETQ. The CDR3 is CASSHGGTNEKLFF. The CDR3 bases are TGCGCCAGCAGCCACGGCGGAACTAATGAAAAACTGTTTTTT.

This sequence joins TRBV18 and TRBJ2-2; D uncertain. Germline lookup yields CDR1 KGHSH and CDR2 LQKENI. The CDR3 sequence is 13 residues long. The V gene lost 5 bases and the J gene lost 6 bases, with 10 bases spanning the gap. The DNA for the CDR3 is TGTGCCAGCTCAGCGGTCCTAGCCGGGGAGCTGTTTTTT. Its translation: CASSAVLAGELFF.

The rearrangement links TRBV11-3 to TRBJ2-3; a weak D match, TRBD2 (6 bases). With 3 bases removed from V and 8 bases from J, the gap between germline ends came to 12 bases. This CDR3 is 13 amino acids long. Germline V gives CDR1 SGHNT, CDR2 YENEEA. CDR3 residues: CASSFGGAGTQYF. For the CDR3, the DNA is TGTGCCAGCAGCTTCGGGGGTGCGGGTACGCAGTATTTT.

The genes are TRBV7-8 and TRBJ2-2; no reliable D call. The germline gives CDR1 SGHVS, CDR2 FQNEAQ. This CDR3 is built from 12 residues. The V and J ends lost 5 bases and 6 bases respectively, with 7 bases between them. Written as DNA, the CDR3 is TGTGCCAGCAGCATCGGTCCCGGGGAGCTGTTTTTT. This gives the protein CASSIGPGELFF.

This clone was counted only a few times. The chain employs TRBV28 and TRBJ2-1; the D gene is possibly TRBD1 (6 bases). The CDR3 extends over 14 amino acids. Germline CDR1 MDHEN, CDR2 SYDVKM. V was clipped by 11 bases and J by 7 bases, with 21 bases between them. As DNA, the CDR3 is TGTGCCTCCGTGAAGCATGGGGGCCCGAATGAGCAGTTCTTC. Its protein is CASVKHGGPNEQFF.

The chain recombines TRBV7-2 with TRBJ2-5, with 7 bases matching TRBD2. Germline lookup yields CDR1 SGHTA and CDR2 FQGNSA. CDR3 length: 18 residues. V trimming: 1 base; J trimming: 2 bases; junction bases outside the gene matches: 13. CDR3 DNA sequence: TGTGCCAGCAGCTTAGAAGGGGCGACTAGCAGGCTACAAGAGACCCAGTACTTC. Translating it yields CASSLEGATSRLQETQYF.

The rearrangement uses TRBV3-1 (or the pseudogene TRBV3-2) and TRBJ2-2; the D gene is possibly TRBD2 (5 bases). Per the germline V gene, CDR1 is LGHDT and CDR2 is YNNKEL (reference sequence). V shed 6 bases and J shed 2 bases, with 10 bases lying between them. This CDR3 has 14 residues. CDR3 coding DNA: TGTGCCAGCAGACTAGGACCTAACACCGGGGAGCTGTTTTTT. Residues: CASRLGPNTGELFF.

The sample holds one count of this clone. The rearrangement joins TRBV19 to TRBJ1-5; D is undetermined. Germline lookup yields CDR1 LNHDA and CDR2 SQIVND (reference sequence). Trimming cost V 2 bases and J 4 bases, with 12 bases left between them. The length of the CDR3 is 15 residues. Here the CDR3 DNA reads TGTGCCAGTAGTATAAACGTACATTTTAATCAGCCCCAGCATTTT. Its translation: CASSINVHFNQPQHF.

This clone was found a few times. The chain combines TRBV6-4 with TRBJ2-2; D perhaps matches TRBD1 (6 bases). The CDR3 totals 14 residues. V was cut by 3 bases and J by 4 bases, with 9 bases left in between. CDR1 is MRHNA and CDR2 is SNTAGT in the germline V gene. For the CDR3, the DNA is TGTGCCAGCAGTGAACAGGGAAGCACCGGGGAGCTGTTTTTT. It is translated as CASSEQGSTGELFF.

The genes are TRBV6-1 and TRBJ2-3; 11 bases are a match to TRBD2. This CDR3 comprises 17 residues. The germline V gene encodes CDR1 MNHNS and CDR2 SASEGT. After removal of 3 bases from V and 1 base from J, the junction contained 6 bases not matched to a gene. This CDR3 is CASSDVAGGGGTDTQYF. The CDR3 DNA reads as TGTGCCAGCAGTGACGTAGCGGGAGGGGGGGGCACAGATACGCAGTATTTT.

The chain joins TRBV7-9 to TRBJ1-2, with TRBD1 matching 11 bases. Germline V gives CDR1 SEHNR, CDR2 FQNEAQ (reference sequence). J was trimmed by 1 base and V by 6 bases; bases with no gene match: 10. The CDR3 runs to 17 residues. The CDR3 here is CASSRSGQGALNYGYTF. As DNA, the CDR3 is TGTGCCAGCAGTCGTAGCGGACAGGGGGCCCTTAACTATGGCTACACCTTC.

The chain recombines TRBV9 with TRBJ2-2; D possibly corresponds to TRBD1 (6 bases). The CDR3 is made up of 15 amino acids. V was cut by 7 bases and J by 4 bases, with 17 bases left in between. Germline V gene sequence: CDR1 SGDLS, CDR2 YYNGEE. CDR3 residues: CASSATGTITGELFF. The CDR3 DNA follows: TGTGCCAGCTCTGCCACGGGGACAATCACCGGGGAGCTGTTTTTT.

The V and J genes are TRBV5-3 and TRBJ2-1, with 9 positions matching TRBD2. TRBV5-3 has ORF status, its function being uncertain. V trimming: 6 bases; J trimming: 6 bases; junction bases outside the gene matches: 4. The CDR3 has 13 amino acids. DNA of the CDR3: TGTGCCAGAACGGGACTAGCTCTCAATGAGCAGTTCTTC. The encoded protein is CARTGLALNEQFF.

V gene TRBV19 combines with J gene TRBJ2-2; 10 positions match TRBD1. Germline trimming cut 9 bases from V and 4 bases from J; bases unmatched to any gene: 8. This CDR3 spans 15 amino acids. Germline V lookup: CDR1 LNHDA, CDR2 SQIVND (reference sequence). CDR3 loop: CASRLRDRGTGELFF. CDR3 coding DNA: TGTGCCAGCAGACTCCGGGACAGGGGCACCGGGGAGCTGTTTTTT.

A remark on this clone: This same CDR3 is encoded by further DNA sequences in the sample. This chain uses TRBV7-6 with TRBJ2-2; no clear D gene. The V and J ends lost 0 bases and 5 bases respectively, with 4 bases between them. Germline CDR1 and CDR2: SGHVS and FNYEAQ. The CDR3 is 13 amino acids. The DNA of the CDR3 is TGTGCCAGCAGCTTAGCCCGGACCGGGGAGCTGTTTTTT. Its translation: CASSLARTGELFF.

The gene calls are TRBV5-1 and TRBJ2-7; 15 bases match TRBD2. This CDR3 has 16 residues. From germline, CDR1 is SGHRS and CDR2 YFSETQ. V trimming: 4 bases; J trimming: 1 base; junction bases outside the gene matches: 3. The CDR3 spells CASSPGLAGGSYEQYF. For the CDR3, the DNA is TGCGCCAGCAGCCCAGGACTAGCGGGAGGGTCCTACGAGCAGTACTTC. Based on the CDR3 plus reference TRBV5-1 and TRBJ2-7, the full variable domain is KAGVTQTPRYLIKTRGQQVTLSCSPISGHRSVSWYQQTPGQGLQFLFEYFSETQRNKGNFPGRFSGRQFSNSRSEMNVSTLELGDSALYLCASSPGLAGGSYEQYFGPGTRLTVT.

The chain joins TRBV29-1 to TRBJ2-7, with 11 bases identical to TRBD2. J lost 2 bases, V lost 4 bases, and 4 bases had no gene match. Germline V gene sequence: CDR1 SQVTM, CDR2 ANQGSEA. The length of the CDR3 is 14 residues. The CDR3 here is CSVVVAGGPYEQYF. Written as DNA, the CDR3 is TGCAGCGTTGTGGTAGCGGGAGGGCCCTACGAGCAGTACTTC.

This clone was detected only once. The chain has TRBV5-1 and TRBJ2-3, with 9 nucleotides matching TRBD2. Germline V gives CDR1 SGHRS, CDR2 YFSETQ. CDR3 size: 15 residues. The ends lost 0 bases at V and 4 bases at J; junction bases unmatched: 3. CDR3 coding DNA: TGCGCCAGCAGCTTGGGCGCGGGAGGGGCAGATACGCAGTATTTT. Protein sequence: CASSLGAGGADTQYF.

The J gene is TRBJ2-2, the V gene TRBV4-3; D possibly corresponds to TRBD2 (6 bases). The CDR3 consists of 15 residues. Between the trimmed V and J ends, which lost 4 bases and 2 bases, there was a span of 11 bases. Per germline, CDR1 LGHNA and CDR2 YSLEER. This chain's CDR3 is CASSLGRLNTGELFF. The CDR3 DNA reads TGCGCCAGCAGCCTTGGGAGGTTAAACACCGGGGAGCTGTTTTTT.

In its sample, this clone was seen once. Germline and junction disagree at one end, which may indicate a read error. The V and J genes are TRBV12-5 and TRBJ1-1; TRBD1 might be the D (5 bases). In germline, CDR1 is LGHNT, CDR2 FRNRAP. This CDR3 comprises 16 residues. The CDR3 nucleotides are TGTGCTAGTGTTTTGGGGCAGGGTGTCGGAAACACTGAAGCTTTCTTT. It codes for CASVLGQGVGNTEAFF.

The V and J genes are TRBV11-2 and TRBJ1-2; no clear D. CDR3 length: 14 amino acids. CDR1 and CDR2 (germline): SGHAT, FQNNGV. With 1 base removed from V and 8 bases from J, the gap between germline ends came to 14 bases. DNA of the CDR3: TGTGCCAGCAGCTTAGTATTGAACGCGGGGGGCTACACCTTC. Its protein product is CASSLVLNAGGYTF.